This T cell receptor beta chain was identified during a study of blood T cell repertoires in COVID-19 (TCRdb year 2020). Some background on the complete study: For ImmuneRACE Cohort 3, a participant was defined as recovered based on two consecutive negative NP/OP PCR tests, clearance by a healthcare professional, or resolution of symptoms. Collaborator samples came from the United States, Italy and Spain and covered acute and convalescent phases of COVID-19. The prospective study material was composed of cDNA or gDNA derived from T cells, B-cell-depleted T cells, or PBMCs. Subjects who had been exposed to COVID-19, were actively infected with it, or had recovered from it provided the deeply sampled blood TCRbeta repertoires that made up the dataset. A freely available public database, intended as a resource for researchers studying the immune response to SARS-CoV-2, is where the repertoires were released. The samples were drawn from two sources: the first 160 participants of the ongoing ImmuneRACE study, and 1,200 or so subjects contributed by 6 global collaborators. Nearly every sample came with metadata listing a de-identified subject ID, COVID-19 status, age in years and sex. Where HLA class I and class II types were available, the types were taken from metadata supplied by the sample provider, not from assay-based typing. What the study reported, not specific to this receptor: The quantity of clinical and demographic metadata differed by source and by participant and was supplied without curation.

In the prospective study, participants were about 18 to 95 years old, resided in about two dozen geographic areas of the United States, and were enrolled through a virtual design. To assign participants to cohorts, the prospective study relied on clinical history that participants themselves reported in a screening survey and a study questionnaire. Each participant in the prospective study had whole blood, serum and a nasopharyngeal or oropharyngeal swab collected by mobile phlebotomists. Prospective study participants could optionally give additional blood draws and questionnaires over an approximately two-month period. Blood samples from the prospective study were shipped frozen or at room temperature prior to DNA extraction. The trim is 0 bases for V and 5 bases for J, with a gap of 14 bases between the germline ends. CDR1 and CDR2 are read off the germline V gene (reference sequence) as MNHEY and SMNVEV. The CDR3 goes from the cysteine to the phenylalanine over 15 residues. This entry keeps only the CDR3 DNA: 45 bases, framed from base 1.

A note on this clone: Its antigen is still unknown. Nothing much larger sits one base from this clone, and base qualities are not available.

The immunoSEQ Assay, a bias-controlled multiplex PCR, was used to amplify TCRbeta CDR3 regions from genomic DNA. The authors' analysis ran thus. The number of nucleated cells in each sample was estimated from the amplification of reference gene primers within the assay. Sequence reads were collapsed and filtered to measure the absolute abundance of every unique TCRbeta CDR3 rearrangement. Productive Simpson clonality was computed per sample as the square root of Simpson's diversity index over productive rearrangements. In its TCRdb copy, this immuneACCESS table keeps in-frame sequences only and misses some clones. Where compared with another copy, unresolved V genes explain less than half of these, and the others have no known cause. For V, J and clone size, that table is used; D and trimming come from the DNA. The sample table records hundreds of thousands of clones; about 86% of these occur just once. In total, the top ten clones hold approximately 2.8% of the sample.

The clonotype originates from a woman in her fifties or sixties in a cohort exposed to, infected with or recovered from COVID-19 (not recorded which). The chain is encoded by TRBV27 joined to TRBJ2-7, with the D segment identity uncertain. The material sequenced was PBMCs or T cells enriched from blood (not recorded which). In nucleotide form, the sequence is TGTGCCAGCAGTTTATCGGCAGGTAGGATAAACGAGCAGTACTTC. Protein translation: CASSLSAGRINEQYF.